The rows below give T cell receptor beta chains drawn from one sample of a study of blood T cell repertoires in COVID-19. The table came from immunoSEQ multiplex PCR; TCRdb's copy has only in-frame clones and leaves some out. The table has fewer than 150,000 clones, 85% to 90% seen once; the top ten hold roughly 4.5%. Sequenced: peripheral blood. These receptors originate from a human donor in a cohort sampled during active COVID-19. Each CDR3 is given with its conserved first and last residue. Fields, in order: clone size, V gene, D gene, J gene, CDR3 protein, CDR3 DNA. The D gene is left open where the match is weak. Size tells how often a clone was seen (once, few, many) or the class of an expanded clone, and some rows leave it out.

size: -; V: TRBV19; D: TRBD1; J: TRBJ2-1; CDR3: CASRYSPGTGPNEQFF; DNA: TGTGCCAGTAGATACAGTCCCGGGACAGGTCCGAATGAGCAGTTCTTC
size: -; V: TRBV2; D: -; J: TRBJ1-4; CDR3: CASNVAATNEKLFF; DNA: TGTGCCAGCAATGTGGCAGCAACTAATGAAAAACTGTTTTTT
size: once; V: TRBV5-5; D: -; J: TRBJ1-1; CDR3: CASSFQERTEAFF; DNA: TGTGCCAGCAGCTTTCAGGAAAGGACTGAAGCTTTCTTT
size: few; V: TRBV9; D: TRBD2; J: TRBJ2-3; CDR3: CASSALAGNTDTQYF; DNA: TGTGCCAGCAGCGCCCTAGCGGGGAATACAGATACGCAGTATTTT
size: -; V: TRBV6-2/TRBV6-3; D: -; J: TRBJ1-1; CDR3: CASSYLDILNTEAFF; DNA: TGTGCCAGCAGTTACTTGGACATATTGAACACTGAAGCTTTCTTT
size: -; V: TRBV6-5; D: -; J: TRBJ2-4; CDR3: CASSYGGGPGNIQYF; DNA: TGTGCCAGCAGTTACGGGGGGGGGCCAGGAAACATTCAGTACTTC
size: -; V: TRBV5-5; D: -; J: TRBJ1-2; CDR3: CASRSPVAGNYGYTF; DNA: TGTGCCAGCAGGTCGCCCGTCGCAGGGAACTATGGCTACACCTTC
size: -; V: TRBV4-3; D: TRBD2; J: TRBJ2-3; CDR3: CASSQEVTSGTDTQYF; DNA: TGCGCCAGCAGCCAAGAAGTAACTAGCGGCACAGATACGCAGTATTTT
size: -; V: TRBV6-2/TRBV6-3; D: -; J: TRBJ2-6; CDR3: CASSPPLGAGANVLTF; DNA: TGTGCCAGCAGTCCACCCCTTGGGGCCGGGGCCAACGTCCTGACTTTC
size: few; V: TRBV7-2; D: TRBD2; J: TRBJ2-3; CDR3: CASSPLAGFTDTQYF; DNA: TGTGCCAGCAGCCCACTAGCGGGCTTCACAGATACGCAGTATTTT
size: -; V: TRBV5-1; D: -; J: TRBJ1-2; CDR3: CASSFRGGDPYTF; DNA: TGCGCCAGCAGCTTCCGGGGAGGGGATCCTTACACCTTC
size: -; V: TRBV6-5; D: -; J: TRBJ1-5; CDR3: CAVLRGHNQPQHF; DNA: TGTGCCGTCCTAAGAGGGCATAATCAGCCCCAGCATTTT
size: -; V: TRBV6-6; D: -; J: TRBJ1-2; CDR3: CASNSLPQGQSGYTF; DNA: TGTGCCAGCAATTCCCTCCCCCAGGGTCAATCCGGCTACACCTTC
size: -; V: TRBV6-5; D: TRBD1; J: TRBJ1-1; CDR3: CASSPQTGINTEAFF; DNA: TGTGCCAGCAGTCCCCAGACAGGGATTAACACTGAAGCTTTCTTT
size: -; V: TRBV5-1; D: -; J: TRBJ2-7; CDR3: CASRNPVTYEQYF; DNA: TGCGCCAGCAGGAATCCGGTTACCTACGAGCAGTACTTC
size: -; V: TRBV7-2; D: TRBD1; J: TRBJ1-2; CDR3: CASSLMLGTGRGYTF; DNA: TGTGCCAGCAGCTTAATGCTTGGGACAGGACGTGGCTACACCTTC
size: -; V: TRBV7-2; D: TRBD1; J: TRBJ1-6; CDR3: CASSFSRDRFNSPLHF; DNA: TGTGCCAGCAGCTTCTCCCGGGACAGGTTTAATTCACCCCTCCACTTT
size: -; V: TRBV4-3; D: -; J: TRBJ1-2; CDR3: CASSQGLGKSWGYTF; DNA: TGCGCCAGCAGCCAAGGACTTGGCAAGTCGTGGGGCTACACCTTC
size: -; V: TRBV7-9; D: -; J: TRBJ1-1; CDR3: CASSLERGLNTEAFF; DNA: TGTGCCAGCAGCTTAGAACGGGGTCTGAACACTGAAGCTTTCTTT
size: -; V: TRBV5-6; D: -; J: TRBJ1-3; CDR3: CASSTGNTIYF; DNA: TGTGCCAGCAGCACAGGAAACACCATATATTTT
size: -; V: TRBV18; D: TRBD1; J: TRBJ2-7; CDR3: CASSPGTGNVYEQYF; DNA: TGTGCCAGCTCACCAGGGACAGGGAACGTCTACGAGCAGTACTTC
size: -; V: TRBV15; D: TRBD2; J: TRBJ2-1; CDR3: CATSRLNSGTSGYNEQFF; DNA: TGTGCCACCAGCAGGCTGAATTCCGGGACTAGCGGGTACAATGAGCAGTTCTTC
size: -; V: TRBV4-3; D: -; J: TRBJ2-7; CDR3: CASSETRSDINYEQYF; DNA: TGCGCCAGCAGCGAAACAAGATCGGACATCAACTACGAGCAGTACTTC
size: -; V: TRBV4-3; D: TRBD2; J: TRBJ2-3; CDR3: CASSSSSGSTDTQYF; DNA: TGCGCCAGCAGCTCCTCTAGCGGAAGCACAGATACGCAGTATTTT
size: -; V: TRBV6-1; D: TRBD2; J: TRBJ2-1; CDR3: CASSAYVAGGSYNEQFF; DNA: TGTGCCAGCAGTGCATATGTAGCGGGAGGGTCCTACAATGAGCAGTTCTTC
size: -; V: TRBV7-8; D: -; J: TRBJ1-2; CDR3: CASSPVGQPAYGYTF; DNA: TGTGCCAGCAGCCCCGTGGGGCAGCCGGCCTATGGCTACACCTTC
size: -; V: TRBV27; D: TRBD1; J: TRBJ1-2; CDR3: CASSLSRGNYGYTF; DNA: TGTGCCAGCAGTTTATCCAGGGGGAACTATGGCTACACCTTC
size: -; V: TRBV9; D: TRBD1; J: TRBJ2-5; CDR3: CASSVGDSQETQYF; DNA: TGTGCCAGCAGCGTAGGGGACAGCCAAGAGACCCAGTACTTC
size: once; V: TRBV19; D: -; J: TRBJ2-2; CDR3: CASNLKRSGELFF; DNA: TGTGCCAGTAACCTCAAGAGGAGCGGGGAGCTGTTTTTT